This T cell receptor beta chain was retrieved from a study of blood T cell repertoires in COVID-19. Across the whole study: Researchers got acute and convalescent COVID-19 samples from the United States, Italy and Spain. PBMCs, B-cell-depleted T cells, or T cells provided the cDNA or gDNA that made up the material.

Trimming shortened V by 3 bases and J by 0 bases, and 13 bases separated the two germline ends. The germline V gene has CDR1 SGDLS and CDR2 YYNGEE. CDR3 length: 16 residues. Recruited during active infection, patients (from Seattle) were subsequently followed longitudinally. In the authors' workflow: Nucleated cell number was recorded as an estimate derived from reference gene primer amplification. Libraries were prepared by immunoSEQ multiplex PCR; TCRdb keeps only in-frame clonotypes and omits some of them. That table is the source of V, J and clone size, and D and trimming were worked out from the DNA. The repertoire holds some 75,000 clones, with approximately 86% as singletons.

This chain joins TRBV9 and TRBJ2-1; D is perhaps TRBD2 (5 bases). What was sequenced was peripheral blood. The source of this sequence is a man older than 75 with COVID-19, enrolled during active disease. The CDR3: CASSAGLPSSYNEQFF. The DNA for the CDR3 is TGTGCCAGCAGCGCAGGACTGCCGAGCTCCTACAATGAGCAGTTCTTC.